The T cell receptor beta chain under discussion was sequenced for a study of blood T cell repertoires in COVID-19. In the study overall: Material from acute and convalescent COVID-19 was sourced from the United States, Italy and Spain. The analysed material was cDNA or gDNA that came from T cells, B-cell-depleted T cells, or PBMCs.

In the source study's methods: Estimation of nucleated cell counts was performed using reference gene primer amplification. Profiled with immunoSEQ multiplex PCR; TCRdb holds only in-frame clones, not every one. V, J and clone size are taken as reported in that table, and D and trimming were inferred from the DNA itself. The sample contains a few hundred thousand clones, over 85% of which appear only once. V was pared by 1 base and J by 8 bases, with 5 bases of the junction left unmatched. Germline loops: CDR1 SGHTA, CDR2 FQGNSA. The CDR3 length is 14 residues. Enrolment of Seattle patients took place during active infection, and they were followed longitudinally.

The J gene is TRBJ2-5, the V gene TRBV7-2, with 9 bases that match TRBD2. The source material was peripheral blood. The receptor was derived from a woman aged 25 to 39 with COVID-19, enrolled during active disease. For the CDR3, the DNA is TGTGCCAGCAGCTTAGAAGCGGGGGGAGGAACCCAGTACTTC. Encoded protein: CASSLEAGGGTQYF.